These 23 T cell receptor beta chains originate from one sample sequenced in a study of OX40 agonist ivuxolimab in advanced cancers. TCRdb's copy holds only in-frame clones and misses some; the assay was immunoSEQ multiplex PCR. The table includes 95,000 or so clones, around 85% detected once. The source material was CD4+ or CD8+ T cells sorted from blood, sampled in a trial of the OX40 agonist ivuxolimab. Receptors originate from an adult with an advanced solid tumor such as melanoma, head and neck, liver or kidney cancer.

V gene TRBV9 combines with J gene TRBJ2-7; 7 bases map to TRBD1. Looked up from germline, CDR1 is SGDLS and CDR2 is YYNGEE. The CDR3 runs to 16 residues. The V and J ends lost 4 bases and 2 bases, in that order; junction bases with no gene match: 12. CDR3: CASSPDSGTVTYEQYF. CDR3 DNA sequence: TGTGCCAGCAGCCCCGATTCCGGGACAGTTACCTACGAGCAGTACTTC.

This chain uses TRBV30 with TRBJ2-6; D may match TRBD1 or TRBD2 (5 bases each). There are 14 residues in the CDR3. CDR1 and CDR2 from the germline V gene are GTSNPN and SVGIG (reference sequence). V lost 4 bases and J 2 bases, leaving 9 bases between the germline ends. CDR3: CAWNLGAGANVLTF. The CDR3 nucleotides are TGTGCCTGGAATCTGGGGGCTGGGGCCAACGTCCTGACTTTC.

The V and J genes are TRBV7-2 and TRBJ1-1; no reliable D call. The germline V and J ends were trimmed by 3 bases and 2 bases, with 10 bases remaining between them. The CDR3 runs to 14 residues. CDR1 SGHTA and CDR2 FQGNSA come from the germline V gene. The CDR3 DNA reads TGTGCCAGCAGCTTTTTTAGTGTAAACACTGAAGCTTTCTTT. Amino acid sequence: CASSFFSVNTEAFF. The variable domain in full, completed from reference TRBV7-2 and TRBJ1-1, reads GAGVSQSPSNKVTEKGKDVELRCDPISGHTALYWYRQSLGQGLEFLIYFQGNSAPDKSGLPSDRFSAERTGGSVSTLTIQRTQQEDSAVYLCASSFFSVNTEAFFGQGTRLTVV.

Comment on this clone: The sample carries other DNA sequences with the same CDR3. This sequence joins TRBV30 and TRBJ1-1, with a tentative D call TRBD1 (5 bases). The germline V gene encodes CDR1 GTSNPN and CDR2 SVGIG (reference sequence). This CDR3 contains 16 residues. V gave up 5 bases and J gave up 4 bases, with 23 bases separating them. The CDR3 region is CAWLGTPGWSGTEAFF. CDR3 coding DNA: TGTGCCTGGCTAGGGACTCCGGGTTGGAGCGGCACTGAAGCTTTCTTT.

In this sample, this clone turned up a few times. V is TRBV29-1 and J is TRBJ1-4, with 7 bases lining up with TRBD1. There are 13 residues in the CDR3. Germline CDR1 is SQVTM and CDR2 is ANQGSEA. V lost 3 bases and J lost 8; bases outside the gene matches: 6. This CDR3 reads CSVEHRGEEKLFF. The CDR3 DNA sequence: TGCAGCGTTGAGCACAGGGGTGAAGAAAAACTGTTTTTT.

The DNA for the CDR3 is TGTGCCAGCAGCTTGGGGCAGCGAGAGACCCAGTACTTC. It encodes CASSLGQRETQYF. J is TRBJ2-5 and V is TRBV5-4; D remains unclear. This CDR3 has 13 amino acids. V was clipped by 0 bases and J by 4 bases, with 7 bases between them. Looked up from germline, CDR1 is SGHNT and CDR2 is YYREEE (reference sequence).

This chain connects TRBV19 to TRBJ1-2; D is uncertain. Trimming removed 10 bases at V and 4 bases at J, with 7 bases between. The CDR3 is 10 residues long. Germline values: CDR1 LNHDA, CDR2 SQIVND (reference sequence). The CDR3 region has the DNA TGTGCCACCCGGAGCTATGGCTACACCTTC. Its translation: CATRSYGYTF.

V gene TRBV28 combines with J gene TRBJ2-2; unclear D gene. The CDR3 is made up of 14 amino acids. Trimming stripped 4 bases from V and 1 base from J, with 7 bases between. Germline V CDR1 and CDR2: MDHEN, SYDVKM. The CDR3 DNA follows: TGTGCCAGCAGTTACGTGCAGAACACCGGGGAGCTGTTTTTT. Translation: CASSYVQNTGELFF.

The V gene is TRBV19, the J gene TRBJ1-2; D gene ambiguous. The CDR3 is made up of 15 amino acids. V was shortened by 5 bases and J by 6 bases, with 19 bases between the two germline ends. Germline CDR1 is LNHDA and CDR2 is SQIVND (reference sequence). In DNA form, the CDR3 reads TGTGCCAGTAGTTTTTGGGCAGGAGGTTCGGATGGCTACACCTTC. Translated: CASSFWAGGSDGYTF.

This chain links TRBV6-6 with TRBJ2-2; 9 nucleotides agree with TRBD1. This CDR3 is 14 amino acids long. After removal of 8 bases from V and 2 bases from J, the junction contained 3 bases not matched to a gene. Germline CDR1 is MNHNY and CDR2 is SVGAGI (reference sequence). Here the CDR3 DNA reads TGTGCCAGCTTGGGACAGGGCAACACCGGGGAGCTGTTTTTT. The encoded protein is CASLGQGNTGELFF.

V and J are TRBV9 and TRBJ1-1; 12 positions match TRBD1. With 2 bases clipped from V and 10 bases from J, the junction kept 9 bases outside the gene matches. The CDR3 loop spans 15 amino acids. From germline, CDR1 is SGDLS and CDR2 YYNGEE. The CDR3 DNA is TGTGCCAGCAGCGTCGAACCGGGACAGGGGGCTACAGCTTTCTTT. It is translated as CASSVEPGQGATAFF.

The genes are TRBV30 and TRBJ1-1, with unresolved D. CDR1 is GTSNPN, CDR2 SVGIG, per germline (reference sequence). Trimming removed 6 bases from V and 1 base from J, with 9 bases in between. The CDR3 length is 12 residues. CDR3 region: CACGRRNTEAFF. DNA for the CDR3: TGTGCCTGCGGCAGAAGGAACACTGAAGCTTTCTTT. Based on the CDR3 plus reference TRBV30 and TRBJ1-1, the full variable domain is SQTIHQWPATLVQPVGSPLSLECTVEGTSNPNLYWYRQAAGRGLQLLFYSVGIGQISSEVPQNLSASRPQDRQFILSSKKLLLSDSGFYLCACGRRNTEAFFGQGTRLTVV.

This chain links TRBV9 with TRBJ2-2, with 7 bases lining up with TRBD2. Germline V CDR1 and CDR2: SGDLS, YYNGEE. This CDR3 spans 18 amino acids. Germline trimming cut 3 bases from V and 1 base from J; bases unmatched to any gene: 12. CDR3 nucleotide sequence: TGTGCCAGCAGCGGACCCGAATGGCTAGCGGAGAACACCGGGGAGCTGTTTTTT. Translated: CASSGPEWLAENTGELFF.

The genes are TRBV2 and TRBJ2-7; the match to TRBD2 covers 10 bases. There are 14 residues in the CDR3. The trim removed 8 bases at V and 2 bases at J, leaving 6 bases unmatched. The germline V gene has CDR1 SNHLY and CDR2 FYNNEI. The CDR3 is CASQGLAAPYEQYF. The CDR3 DNA follows: TGTGCCAGCCAAGGACTAGCGGCCCCCTACGAGCAGTACTTC.

This rearrangement joins TRBV30 to TRBJ2-3; D not resolved. V lost 6 bases, J lost 3 bases, and 13 bases lay in between. Germline V gives CDR1 GTSNPN, CDR2 SVGIG (reference sequence). The CDR3 has 13 amino acids. In DNA, the CDR3 is TGTGCCTGTGGTAGCCTGAGTACAGATACGCAGTATTTT. This encodes CACGSLSTDTQYF. Full variable domain (remainder filled in from reference TRBV30 and TRBJ2-3): SQTIHQWPATLVQPVGSPLSLECTVEGTSNPNLYWYRQAAGRGLQLLFYSVGIGQISSEVPQNLSASRPQDRQFILSSKKLLLSDSGFYLCACGSLSTDTQYFGPGTRLTVL.

The chain is built from TRBV2 and TRBJ1-5, with TRBD1 matching over 8 bases. Looked up from germline, CDR1 is SNHLY and CDR2 is FYNNEI. CDR3 size: 16 residues. V gave up 6 bases and J gave up 2 bases; unmatched junction bases: 9. The CDR3 reads CASRPGGFMGNQPQHF. The CDR3 bases are TGTGCCAGCAGGCCAGGGGGCTTTATGGGCAATCAGCCCCAGCATTTT.

This clone was detected a few times. This specimen includes other DNA sequences encoding the same CDR3. This chain joins TRBV7-3 and TRBJ1-1, with D unclear. In germline, CDR1 is SGHTA, CDR2 FQGTGA. The length of the CDR3 is 13 residues. Trimming removed 0 bases at V and 1 base at J, with 3 bases between. CDR3 sequence reads: CASSLTGNTEAFF. The CDR3 coding sequence is TGTGCCAGCAGCTTAACCGGGAACACTGAAGCTTTCTTT.

This clone was seen a few times. The CDR3 here is CASSQTRTGETAFF. CDR3 nucleotides: TGTGCCAGCTCACAAACAAGGACAGGGGAGACAGCTTTCTTT. The V call is TRBV18, the J call TRBJ1-1; TRBD1 matches at 9 bases. The J segment lost 10 bases and the V segment lost 4 bases, leaving 10 bases of the junction unmatched. The CDR3 has 14 amino acids. Germline loops: CDR1 KGHSH, CDR2 LQKENI.

This clone came up once. This chain uses TRBV28 with TRBJ1-5; D unresolved. The CDR3 length is 14 residues. V shed 7 bases and J shed 2 bases, with 12 bases lying between them. Per the germline V gene, CDR1 is MDHEN and CDR2 is SYDVKM. The CDR3 loop reads CASITGRGNQPQHF. The DNA for the CDR3 is TGTGCCAGCATCACGGGGAGGGGCAATCAGCCCCAGCATTTT.

The CDR3 bases are TGCGCCAGCAGCTTTCAGACTGTAACGGATGAGCAGTTCTTC. Translated: CASSFQTVTDEQFF. The genes are TRBV5-1 and TRBJ2-1; D gene uncertain. The CDR3 runs 14 residues. Per the germline V gene, CDR1 is SGHRS and CDR2 is YFSETQ. Between the trimmed V and J ends, which lost 2 bases and 8 bases, there was a span of 14 bases.

This chain links TRBV4-3 with TRBJ1-2; the D is unclear. Germline V gene data show CDR1 as LGHNA and CDR2 as YSLEER. The CDR3 sequence is 13 residues long. Trimming stripped 0 bases from V and 8 bases from J, with 10 bases between. CDR3 nucleotides: TGCGCCAGCAGCCAAGATTCCGGGAGGGGCTACACCTTC. Its protein product is CASSQDSGRGYTF.

The rearrangement joins TRBV11-3 to TRBJ2-5; the match to TRBD1 covers 8 bases. Germline assignment: CDR1 SGHNT and CDR2 YENEEA. The CDR3 sequence is 14 residues long. Trimming cost V 6 bases and J 9 bases; bases outside gene matches: 12. CDR3 bases: TGTGCCAGCAGGGACAGGGTCGGAACGACGGCCCAGTACTTC. Protein product: CASRDRVGTTAQYF.

The V call is TRBV5-1, the J call TRBJ1-5; no definite D call. Germline-derived CDR1 and CDR2 are SGHRS and YFSETQ. V was trimmed by 0 bases and J by 3 bases, leaving 4 bases between them. The CDR3 has 13 amino acids. The CDR3 here is CASSLETNQPQHF. CDR3 sequence (DNA): TGCGCCAGCAGCTTGGAGACCAATCAGCCCCAGCATTTT.